This T cell receptor (beta chain) was sequenced for a study of radiation and T cells in renal cell carcinoma. Stated time point: baseline pretreatment blood. Noted treatment: 15 Gy SBRT to primary tumor, nephrectomy 4 weeks later. The patient's renal cell carcinoma had clear cell pathology. The method was immunoSEQ multiplex PCR; TCRdb's version includes in-frame clones alone and lacks a portion of them. Of more than 140,000 clones in the sample, less than 85% are singletons; the top ten hold around 21%. Germline CDR1 SGHRS, CDR2 YFSETQ. The CDR3 length is 16 residues. Trimming took 4 bases from V and 0 from J; bases not matched to a gene: 6. Notes on the study in general: Pretreatment tumor biopsies were lacking, so baseline clonotypes are unknown. From baseline, blood top tumor clonotypes peaked at 2 weeks post-radiation.

With regard to this clone: Its matching antigen is unknown.

V is TRBV5-1 and J is TRBJ2-1; TRBD2 matches at 8 bases. The sequence was obtained from a woman aged 50 to 60 with renal cell carcinoma. The source was blood, collected from a patient whose treatment included radiotherapy and nephrectomy. The CDR3 spells CASSETSASSYNEQFF. CDR3 sequence (DNA): TGCGCCAGCAGCGAGACTAGCGCTAGCTCCTACAATGAGCAGTTCTTC.